This T cell receptor (beta chain) was observed in a study of shared clonotypes between healthy human individuals. CDR1 SNHLY and CDR2 FYNNEI come from the germline V gene. The CDR3 consists of 14 residues. Germline trimming cut 6 bases from V and 5 bases from J; bases unmatched to any gene: 5. Here immunoSEQ multiplex PCR was the method, and the copy in TCRdb shows in-frame clones only, minus some. This sample has over 2 million clones, with 85% to 95% found just once. The sequence derives from a man in his late teens or twenties in good health. Sequenced sample: naive CD4+ T cells sorted from blood. Subset: CD45RA+ positively selected. J is TRBJ1-5 and V is TRBV2, with 9 bases that match TRBD1. The CDR3 protein is CASSDRDRDQPQHF. The CDR3 DNA is TGTGCCAGCAGCGACCGGGACAGGGATCAGCCCCAGCATTTT.